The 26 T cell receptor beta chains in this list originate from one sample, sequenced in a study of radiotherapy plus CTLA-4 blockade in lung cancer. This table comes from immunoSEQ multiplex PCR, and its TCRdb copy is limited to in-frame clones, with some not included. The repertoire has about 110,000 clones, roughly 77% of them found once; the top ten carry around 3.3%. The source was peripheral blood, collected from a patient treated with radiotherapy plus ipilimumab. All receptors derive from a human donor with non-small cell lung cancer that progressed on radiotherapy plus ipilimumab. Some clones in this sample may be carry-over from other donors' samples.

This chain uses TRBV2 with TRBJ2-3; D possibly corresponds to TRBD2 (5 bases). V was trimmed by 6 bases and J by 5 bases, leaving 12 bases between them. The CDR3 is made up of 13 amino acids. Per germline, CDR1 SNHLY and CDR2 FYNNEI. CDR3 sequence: CASSTGRGDTQYF. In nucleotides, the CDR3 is TGTGCCAGCAGCACGGGCCGGGGAGATACGCAGTATTTT.

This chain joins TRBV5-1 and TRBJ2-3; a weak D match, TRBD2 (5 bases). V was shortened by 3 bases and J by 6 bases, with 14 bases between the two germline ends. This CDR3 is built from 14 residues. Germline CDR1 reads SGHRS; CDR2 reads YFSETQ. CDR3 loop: CASSSLTRVDTQYF. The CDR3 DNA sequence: TGCGCCAGCAGCTCACTAACTAGGGTCGATACGCAGTATTTT.

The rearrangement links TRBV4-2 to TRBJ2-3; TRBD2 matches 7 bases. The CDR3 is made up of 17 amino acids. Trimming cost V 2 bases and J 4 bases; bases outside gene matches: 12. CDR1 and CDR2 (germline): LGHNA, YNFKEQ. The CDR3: CASSQSIGGGGPDTQYF. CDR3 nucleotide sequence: TGTGCCAGCAGCCAAAGTATCGGCGGGGGAGGGCCAGATACGCAGTATTTT.

In DNA, the CDR3 is TGTGCCAGCAGTTACCCCCAGGGGAGAAGCTATGGCTACACCTTC. Encoded protein: CASSYPQGRSYGYTF. The chain combines TRBV6-5 with TRBJ1-2; tentatively, D is TRBD1 (6 bases). The CDR3 contains 15 residues. CDR1 is MNHEY, CDR2 SVGAGI, per germline. V was pared by 2 bases and J by 4 bases, with 14 bases between.

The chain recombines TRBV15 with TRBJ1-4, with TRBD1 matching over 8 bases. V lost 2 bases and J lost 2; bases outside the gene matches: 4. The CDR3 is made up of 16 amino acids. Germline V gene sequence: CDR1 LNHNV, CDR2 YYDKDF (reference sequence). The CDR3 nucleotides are TGTGCCACCAGCAGACACAGGGGGTGGACTAATGAAAAACTGTTTTTT. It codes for CATSRHRGWTNEKLFF.

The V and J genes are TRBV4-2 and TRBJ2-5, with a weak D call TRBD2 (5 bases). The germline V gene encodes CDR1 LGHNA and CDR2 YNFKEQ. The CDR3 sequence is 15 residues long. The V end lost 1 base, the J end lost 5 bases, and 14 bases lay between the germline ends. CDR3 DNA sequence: TGTGCCAGCAGCCAAGTTAGGCCGACGGGGGAGACCCAGTACTTC. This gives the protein CASSQVRPTGETQYF.

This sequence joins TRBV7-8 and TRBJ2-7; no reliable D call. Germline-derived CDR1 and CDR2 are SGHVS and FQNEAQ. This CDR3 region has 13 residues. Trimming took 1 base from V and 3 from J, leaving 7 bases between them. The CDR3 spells CASSLEPDYEQYF. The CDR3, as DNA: TGTGCCAGCAGCTTAGAGCCAGACTACGAGCAGTACTTC.

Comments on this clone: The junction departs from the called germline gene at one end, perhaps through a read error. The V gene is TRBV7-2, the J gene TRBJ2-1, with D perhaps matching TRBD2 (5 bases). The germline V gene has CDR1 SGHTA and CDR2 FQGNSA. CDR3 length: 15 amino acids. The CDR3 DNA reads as TGTGCCGGCAGCACCGGGGTATTACGAGACAATGAGCAGTTCTTC. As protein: CAGSTGVLRDNEQFF.

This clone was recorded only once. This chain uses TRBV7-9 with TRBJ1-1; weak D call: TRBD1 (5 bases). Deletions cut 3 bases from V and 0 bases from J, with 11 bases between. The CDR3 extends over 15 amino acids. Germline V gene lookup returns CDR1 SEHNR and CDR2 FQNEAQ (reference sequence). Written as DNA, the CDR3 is TGTGCCAGCAGCTTTGTAGCAGGGATGAACACTGAAGCTTTCTTT. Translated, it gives CASSFVAGMNTEAFF.

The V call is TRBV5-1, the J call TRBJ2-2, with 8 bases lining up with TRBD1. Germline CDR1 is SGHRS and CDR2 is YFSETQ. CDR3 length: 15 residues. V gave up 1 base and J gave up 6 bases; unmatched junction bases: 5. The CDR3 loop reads CASSLFSGGSGELFF. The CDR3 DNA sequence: TGCGCCAGCAGCTTGTTTTCAGGGGGCTCCGGGGAGCTGTTTTTT.

CDR3: CASSFGQGAIYGYTF. As DNA, the CDR3 is TGTGCCAGCAGCTTCGGACAGGGGGCCATCTATGGCTACACCTTC. This sequence joins TRBV9 and TRBJ1-2, with 11 nucleotides matching TRBD1. V lost 4 bases and J lost 4; bases outside the gene matches: 6. This CDR3 region has 15 residues. The germline V gene has CDR1 SGDLS and CDR2 YYNGEE.

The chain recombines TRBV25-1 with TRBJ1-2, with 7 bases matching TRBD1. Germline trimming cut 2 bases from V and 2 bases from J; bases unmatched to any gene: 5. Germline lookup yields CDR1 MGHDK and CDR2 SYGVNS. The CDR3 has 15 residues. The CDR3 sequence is CASSEPGQFNYGYTF. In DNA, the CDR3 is TGTGCCAGCAGTGAACCGGGACAGTTCAACTATGGCTACACCTTC.

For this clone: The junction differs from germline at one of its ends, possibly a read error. For the CDR3, the DNA is TGTGCTAGCAGCTTAGGTGCGGGGGTTGAGACCCAGTACTTC. It is translated as CASSLGAGVETQYF. The chain links TRBV7-7 to TRBJ2-5; 7 nucleotides agree with TRBD2. This CDR3 spans 14 amino acids. Germline-derived CDR1 and CDR2 are SSHAT and FNYEAQ (reference sequence).

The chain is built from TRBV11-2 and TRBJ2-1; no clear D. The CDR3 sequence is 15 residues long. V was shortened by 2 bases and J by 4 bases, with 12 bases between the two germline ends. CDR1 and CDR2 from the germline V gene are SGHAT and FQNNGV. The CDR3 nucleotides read TGTGCCAGCAGCTTAAGACTCCTCCTATACAATGAGCAGTTCTTC. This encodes CASSLRLLLYNEQFF. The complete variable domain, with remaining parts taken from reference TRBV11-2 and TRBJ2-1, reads EAGVAQSPRYKIIEKRQSVAFWCNPISGHATLYWYQQILGQGPKLLIQFQNNGVVDDSQLPKDRFSAERLKGVDSTLKIQPAKLEDSAVYLCASSLRLLLYNEQFFGPGTRLTVL.

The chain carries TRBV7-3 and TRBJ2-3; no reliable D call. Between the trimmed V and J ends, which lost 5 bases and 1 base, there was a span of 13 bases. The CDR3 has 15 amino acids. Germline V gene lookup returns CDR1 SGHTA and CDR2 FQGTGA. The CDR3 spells CASSPNTGRTDTQYF. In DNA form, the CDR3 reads TGTGCCAGCAGCCCAAACACGGGCCGCACAGATACGCAGTATTTT.

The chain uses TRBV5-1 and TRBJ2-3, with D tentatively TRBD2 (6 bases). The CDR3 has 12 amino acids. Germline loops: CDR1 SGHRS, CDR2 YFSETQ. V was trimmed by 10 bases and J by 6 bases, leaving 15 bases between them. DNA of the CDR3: TGCGCCTGCCAGCGGGCTCGTGATACGCAGTATTTT. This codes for CACQRARDTQYF.

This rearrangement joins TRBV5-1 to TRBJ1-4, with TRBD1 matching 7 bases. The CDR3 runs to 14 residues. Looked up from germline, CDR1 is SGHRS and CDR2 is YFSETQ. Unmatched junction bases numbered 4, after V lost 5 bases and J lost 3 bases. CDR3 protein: CASSKGQPNEKLFF. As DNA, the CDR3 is TGCGCCAGCAGTAAGGGACAGCCTAATGAAAAACTGTTTTTT.

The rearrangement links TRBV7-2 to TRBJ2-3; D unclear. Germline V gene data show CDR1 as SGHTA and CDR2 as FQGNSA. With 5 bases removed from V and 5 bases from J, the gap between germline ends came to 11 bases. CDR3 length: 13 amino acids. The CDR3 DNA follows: TGTGCCAGCAGCCTCCTTCCAAGAGATACGCAGTATTTT. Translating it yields CASSLLPRDTQYF. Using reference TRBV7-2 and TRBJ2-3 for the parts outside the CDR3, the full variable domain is GAGVSQSPSNKVTEKGKDVELRCDPISGHTALYWYRQSLGQGLEFLIYFQGNSAPDKSGLPSDRFSAERTGGSVSTLTIQRTQQEDSAVYLCASSLLPRDTQYFGPGTRLTVL.

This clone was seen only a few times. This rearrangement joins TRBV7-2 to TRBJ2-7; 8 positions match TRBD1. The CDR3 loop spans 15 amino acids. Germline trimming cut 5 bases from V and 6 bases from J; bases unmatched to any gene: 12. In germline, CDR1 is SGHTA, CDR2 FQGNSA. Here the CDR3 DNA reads TGTGCCAGCAGCCAAAGGCGGGGACAGGCGCTCGAGCAGTACTTC. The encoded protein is CASSQRRGQALEQYF.

CDR3 sequence reads: CASSLYTGGGNTGELFF. In nucleotides, the CDR3 is TGCGCCAGCAGCTTATACACAGGGGGCGGGAACACCGGGGAGCTGTTTTTT. The V and J genes are TRBV5-1 and TRBJ2-2, with TRBD1 identical over 9 bases. CDR3 length: 17 residues. Germline lookup yields CDR1 SGHRS and CDR2 YFSETQ. V was clipped by 2 bases and J by 1 base; unmatched bases: 6.

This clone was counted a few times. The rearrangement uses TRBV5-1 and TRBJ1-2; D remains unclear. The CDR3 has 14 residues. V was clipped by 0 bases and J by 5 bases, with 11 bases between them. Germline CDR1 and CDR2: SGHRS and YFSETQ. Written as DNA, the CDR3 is TGCGCCAGCAGCTTGGAGGCAGGCGGGTATGGCTACACCTTC. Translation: CASSLEAGGYGYTF.

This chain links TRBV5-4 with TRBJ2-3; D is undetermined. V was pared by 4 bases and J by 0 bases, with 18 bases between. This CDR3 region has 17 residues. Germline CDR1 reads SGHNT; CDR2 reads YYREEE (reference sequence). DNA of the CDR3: TGTGCCAGCAGCCCCTCGTTGCCAACCGCTAGCACAGATACGCAGTATTTT. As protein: CASSPSLPTASTDTQYF.

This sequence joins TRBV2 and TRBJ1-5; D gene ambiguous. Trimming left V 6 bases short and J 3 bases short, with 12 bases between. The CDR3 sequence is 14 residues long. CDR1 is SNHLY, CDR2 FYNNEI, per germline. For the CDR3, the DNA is TGTGCCAGCAGGAAAGACACCGACAATCAGCCCCAGCATTTT. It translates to CASRKDTDNQPQHF. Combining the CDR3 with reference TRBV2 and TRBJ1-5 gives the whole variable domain EPEVTQTPSHQVTQMGQEVILRCVPISNHLYFYWYRQILGQKVEFLVSFYNNEISEKSEIFDDQFSVERPDGSNFTLKIRSTKLEDSAMYFCASRKDTDNQPQHFGDGTRLSIL.

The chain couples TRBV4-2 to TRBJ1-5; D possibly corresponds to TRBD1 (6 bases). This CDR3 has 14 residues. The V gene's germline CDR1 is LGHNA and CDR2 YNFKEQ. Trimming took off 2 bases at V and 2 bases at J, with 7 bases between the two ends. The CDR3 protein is CASSQTGRNQPQHF. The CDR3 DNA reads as TGTGCCAGCAGCCAAACAGGGCGCAATCAGCCCCAGCATTTT.

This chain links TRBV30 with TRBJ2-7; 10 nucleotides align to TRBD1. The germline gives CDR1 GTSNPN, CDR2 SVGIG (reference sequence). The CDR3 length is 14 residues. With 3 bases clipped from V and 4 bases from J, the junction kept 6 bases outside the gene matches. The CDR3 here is CAWSRDRGGYEQYF. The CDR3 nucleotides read TGTGCCTGGAGCCGGGACAGGGGCGGGTACGAGCAGTACTTC.

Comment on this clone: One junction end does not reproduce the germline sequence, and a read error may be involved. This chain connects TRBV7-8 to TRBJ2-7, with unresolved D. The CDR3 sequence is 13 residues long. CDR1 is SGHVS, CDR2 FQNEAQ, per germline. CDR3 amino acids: CASSLVASSEQYF. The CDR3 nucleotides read TGTGCCAGCAGCTTAGTGGCTTCCTCCGAGCAGTACTTC.